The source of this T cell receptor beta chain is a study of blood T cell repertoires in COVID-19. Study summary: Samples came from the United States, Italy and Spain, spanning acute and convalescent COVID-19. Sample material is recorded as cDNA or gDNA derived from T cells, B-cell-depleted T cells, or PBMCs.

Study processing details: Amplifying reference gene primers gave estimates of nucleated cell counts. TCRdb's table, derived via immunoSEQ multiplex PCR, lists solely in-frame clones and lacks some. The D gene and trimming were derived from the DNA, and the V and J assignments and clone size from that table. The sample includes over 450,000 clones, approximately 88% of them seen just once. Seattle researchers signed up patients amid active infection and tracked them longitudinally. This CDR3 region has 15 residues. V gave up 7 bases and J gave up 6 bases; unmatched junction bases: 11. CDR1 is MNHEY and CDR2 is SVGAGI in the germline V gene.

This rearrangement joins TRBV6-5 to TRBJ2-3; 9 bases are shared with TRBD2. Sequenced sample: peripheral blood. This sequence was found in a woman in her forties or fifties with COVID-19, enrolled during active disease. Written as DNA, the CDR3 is TGTGCCAGCACCGGGACTAGCCACACGGGGGATACGCAGTATTTT. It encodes CASTGTSHTGDTQYF.